The 3 T cell receptor beta chains presented below share a single source sample, sequenced in a study. TCRdb ran MiXCR on the RT-PCR reads and lists one entry per CDR3 protein. The table has 550,000 to 750,000 distinct CDR3 sequences, about 14% seen once. The sequenced material came from memory CD4+ T cells from blood. These receptors were collected from a female donor in good health, serving as a healthy control.

This clonotype was counted between two and nine times. V is TRBV7-3 and J is TRBJ1-5; no clear D. Trimming cost V 1 base and J 5 bases, with 6 bases left between them. Germline CDR1 SGHTA, CDR2 FQGTGA. CDR3 size: 13 residues. The CDR3 loop is CASSLNGDQPQHF. The CDR3 DNA follows: TGTGCCAGCAGCTTAAACGGAGATCAGCCCCAGCATTTT.

This clonotype occurred many times. This chain uses TRBV15 with TRBJ2-7; no clear D gene. The germline V gene encodes CDR1 LNHNV and CDR2 YYDKDF (reference sequence). The CDR3 spans 15 residues. Deletions cut 0 bases from V and 3 bases from J, with 12 bases between. The CDR3 DNA is TGTGCCACCAGCAGAGATTTGGCGAACGTCTACGAGCAGTACTTC. Its protein product is CATSRDLANVYEQYF.

In its sample, this clonotype was seen many times. The chain has TRBV10-3 and TRBJ1-5; unclear D gene. V was pared by 7 bases and J by 1 base, with 17 bases between. CDR3 length: 16 residues. Germline V gives CDR1 ENHRY, CDR2 SYGVKD. The CDR3 coding sequence is TGTGCCATCACCCCCGGGCCGACGGGCAGCAATCAGCCCCAGCATTTT. Residues: CAITPGPTGSNQPQHF.